The 7 T cell receptor beta chains in this list originate from one sample, sequenced in a study of blood T cells in healthy people across ages. Sample-barcoded 5' priming and a J-beta primer mix drove a second PCR of about 6 to 12 cycles. TCRdb redid the calling of the 5' RACE reads with MiXCR, one entry per CDR3 protein. The sample gives more than 600,000 distinct CDR3 sequences, 25% of which show up once; around 9.2% is in the top ten. The same data also went into a second study, on T cells of mothers and their children.

The sequencing input was blood. The source is a boy aged 5-17 years in good health.

This clonotype was counted between two and nine times. V usage is TRBV7-2 and J usage is TRBJ2-3; D is perhaps TRBD1 or TRBD2 (5 bases each). The CDR3 covers 13 residues. V was shortened by 5 bases and J by 8 bases, with 14 bases between the two germline ends. The germline gives CDR1 SGHTA, CDR2 FQGNSA. In DNA, the CDR3 is TGTGCCAGCAGCCCACCCTTGGGGACTACGCAGTATTTT. Amino acid sequence: CASSPPLGTTQYF.

The chain couples TRBV12-3 or TRBV12-4 to TRBJ1-1, with TRBD1 matching over 8 bases. CDR3 size: 14 residues. V shed 4 bases, J shed 5 bases, and the junction held 6 bases outside the gene matches. The CDR3 bases are TGTGCCAGCAGTTCGGACAGGGTTTCGACTGAAGCTTTCTTT. Its translation: CASSSDRVSTEAFF.

The V gene is TRBV7-2, the J gene TRBJ2-5; 12 bases map to TRBD2. The last part of the DNA fits TRBJ2-7 better; the J call may be wrong. The CDR3 is made up of 19 amino acids. CDR1 is SGHTA, CDR2 FQGNSA, per germline. This chain's CDR3 is CASSHGLAGTPPLRYEQYF. In DNA form, the CDR3 reads TGTGCCAGCAGCCACGGACTAGCGGGAACCCCTCCATTGAGATACGAGCAGTACTTC.

The chain joins TRBV12-3 or TRBV12-4 to TRBJ1-1, with 7 bases identical to TRBD1. The junction had 4 bases not matched to a gene; V was cut back by 2 bases and J by 4 bases. There are 14 residues in the CDR3. CDR3 protein: CASSLSDRATEAFF. As DNA, the CDR3 is TGTGCCAGCAGTTTAAGCGACAGGGCCACTGAAGCTTTCTTT.

The V call is TRBV5-1, the J call TRBJ2-1; weak D call: TRBD2 (6 bases). The CDR3 is 16 amino acids. Deletions cut 4 bases from V and 8 bases from J, with 22 bases between. The germline gives CDR1 SGHRS, CDR2 YFSETQ. The CDR3 loop reads CASSEPMAGFGDEQFF. CDR3 nucleotides: TGCGCCAGCAGCGAACCGATGGCGGGATTTGGAGATGAGCAGTTCTTC. The full variable domain, rest sourced from reference TRBV5-1 and TRBJ2-1, is KAGVTQTPRYLIKTRGQQVTLSCSPISGHRSVSWYQQTPGQGLQFLFEYFSETQRNKGNFPGRFSGRQFSNSRSEMNVSTLELGDSALYLCASSEPMAGFGDEQFFGPGTRLTVL.

V gene TRBV25-1 combines with J gene TRBJ1-2; D ambiguous. V was trimmed by 7 bases and J by 3 bases, leaving 15 bases between them. Per the germline V gene, CDR1 is MGHDK and CDR2 is SYGVNS. The CDR3 covers 14 residues. CDR3 nucleotide sequence: TGTGCCAGCACAGCACAAAGACTAGACTATGGCTACACCTTC. It is translated as CASTAQRLDYGYTF.

This clonotype was recorded a few times. V gene TRBV7-2 combines with J gene TRBJ2-3; D is undetermined. Per the germline V gene, CDR1 is SGHTA and CDR2 is FQGNSA. Trimming took 3 bases from V and 0 from J, leaving 10 bases between them. CDR3 length: 15 amino acids. The CDR3 DNA reads as TGTGCCAGCAGCTTTCGACTTCCTAGCACAGATACGCAGTATTTT. This sequence encodes CASSFRLPSTDTQYF.